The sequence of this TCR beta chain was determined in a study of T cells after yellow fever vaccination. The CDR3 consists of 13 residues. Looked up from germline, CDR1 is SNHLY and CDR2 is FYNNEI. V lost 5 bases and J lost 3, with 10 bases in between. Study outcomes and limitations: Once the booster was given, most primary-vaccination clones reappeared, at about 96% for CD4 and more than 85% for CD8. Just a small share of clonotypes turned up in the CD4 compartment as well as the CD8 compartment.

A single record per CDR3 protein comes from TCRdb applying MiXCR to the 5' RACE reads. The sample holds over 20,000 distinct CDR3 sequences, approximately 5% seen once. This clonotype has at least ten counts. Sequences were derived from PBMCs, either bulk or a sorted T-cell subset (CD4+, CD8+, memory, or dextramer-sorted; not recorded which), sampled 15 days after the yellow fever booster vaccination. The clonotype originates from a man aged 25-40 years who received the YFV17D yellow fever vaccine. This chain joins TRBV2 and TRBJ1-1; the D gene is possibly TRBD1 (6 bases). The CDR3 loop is CASSSQGYTEAFF. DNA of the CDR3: TGTGCCAGCAGTAGCCAGGGGTACACTGAAGCTTTCTTT.